The T cell receptor beta chain under discussion was sequenced for a study of cytomegalovirus exposure and HLA in healthy donors. Study-wide points: Cytomegalovirus association was listed for approximately 160 TCR beta chains. According to an earlier analysis, most TCR beta V segments yielded productive rearrangements about 87% or about 30% of the time. Later analysis placed DRB1 highest and HLA-C lowest in TCR association rates, which differed by HLA locus. TCR beta V- and J-gene trimming was later associated with a missense DCLRE1C variant.

13 Jbeta primers and 60 Vbeta primers were used for the PCR. Here immunoSEQ multiplex PCR was the method, and the copy in TCRdb shows in-frame clones only, minus some. This sample yields around 130,000 clones, of which 65% to 85% are seen a single time; 1% to 1.5% belongs to the top ten. Germline V CDR1 and CDR2: ENHRY, SYGVKD. The CDR3 has 14 amino acids. Trimming took off 8 bases at V and 2 bases at J, with 13 bases between the two ends. To note about this clone: As yet, its antigen is unknown.

V usage is TRBV10-3 and J usage is TRBJ2-1; D is uncertain. Sample: PBMCs. The receptor comes from a man over 45 in good health and CMV-seronegative. CDR3 bases: TGTGCCATCGGAGATTCCTTTGCCTACAATGAGCAGTTCTTC. Its protein is CAIGDSFAYNEQFF.